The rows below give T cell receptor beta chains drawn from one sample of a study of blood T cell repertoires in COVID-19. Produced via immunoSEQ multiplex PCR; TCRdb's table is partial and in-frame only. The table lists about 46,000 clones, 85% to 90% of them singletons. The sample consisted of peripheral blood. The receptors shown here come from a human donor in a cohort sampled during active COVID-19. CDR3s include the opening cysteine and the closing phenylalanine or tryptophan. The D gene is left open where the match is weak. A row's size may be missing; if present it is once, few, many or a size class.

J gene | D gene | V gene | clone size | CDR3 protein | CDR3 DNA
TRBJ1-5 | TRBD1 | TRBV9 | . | CASSAGDRDQPQHF | TGTGCCAGCAGCGCAGGGGACAGGGACCAGCCCCAGCATTTT
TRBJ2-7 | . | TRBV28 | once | CAIGETGPYEQYF | TGTGCAATCGGAGAAACTGGCCCCTACGAGCAGTACTTC
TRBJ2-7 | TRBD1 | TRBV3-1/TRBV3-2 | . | CASSHSRTGGNEQYF | TGTGCCAGCAGCCACTCTCGGACAGGAGGCAACGAGCAGTACTTC
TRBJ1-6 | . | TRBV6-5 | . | CASSRDRLSPLHF | TGTGCCAGCAGCCGCGACAGACTTTCACCCCTCCACTTT
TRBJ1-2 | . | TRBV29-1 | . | CSGTEEGYGYTF | TGCAGCGGCACCGAAGAGGGCTATGGCTACACCTTC
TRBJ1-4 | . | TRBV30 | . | CAWRWPATNEKLFF | TGTGCCTGGAGGTGGCCAGCAACTAATGAAAAACTGTTTTTT
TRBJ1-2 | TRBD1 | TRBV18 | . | CASSSTYRGLDYGYTF | TGTGCCAGCTCATCAACCTACAGGGGGCTGGACTATGGCTACACCTTC
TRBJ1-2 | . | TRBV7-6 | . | CASSLAPNRADGYTF | TGTGCCAGCAGCTTAGCGCCCAACAGGGCAGATGGCTACACCTTC
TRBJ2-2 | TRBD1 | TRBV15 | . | CATSRGDRDTGELFF | TGTGCCACCAGCAGAGGGGACAGGGACACCGGGGAGCTGTTTTTT
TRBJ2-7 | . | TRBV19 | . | CARGPRATNEQYF | TGTGCCAGGGGCCCCAGGGCCACCAACGAGCAGTACTTC
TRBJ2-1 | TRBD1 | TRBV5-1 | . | CASSLTGQGAFNEQFF | TGCGCCAGCAGCTTAACAGGACAGGGGGCGTTTAACGAGCAGTTCTTC
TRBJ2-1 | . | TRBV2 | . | CASSVYVGQEQFF | TGTGCCAGCAGTGTATACGTGGGCCAGGAGCAGTTCTTC
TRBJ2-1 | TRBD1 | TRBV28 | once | CASSPGDRESNEQFF | TGTGCCAGCAGTCCGGGGGACAGGGAGTCCAATGAGCAGTTCTTC
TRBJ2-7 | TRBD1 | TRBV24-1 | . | CATSAGTGSYEQYF | TGTGCCACCAGTGCCGGGACAGGCTCCTACGAGCAGTACTTC
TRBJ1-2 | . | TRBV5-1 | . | CASSLGGSNYGYTF | TGCGCCAGCAGCTTGGGCGGGAGTAACTATGGCTACACCTTC
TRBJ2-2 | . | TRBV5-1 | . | CASSLGDNSNTGELFF | TGCGCCAGCAGCTTGGGGGACAACTCTAACACCGGGGAGCTGTTTTTT
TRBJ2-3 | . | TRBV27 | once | CASRRLASDTQYF | TGTGCCAGCAGAAGGCTAGCGTCAGATACGCAGTATTTT
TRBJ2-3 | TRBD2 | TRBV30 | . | CASTGTSGNTDTQYF | TGTGCCTCGACGGGGACTAGCGGGAACACAGATACGCAGTATTTT
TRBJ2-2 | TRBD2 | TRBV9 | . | CASSTRLAGANTGELFF | TGTGCCAGCAGCACCCGACTAGCGGGGGCGAACACCGGGGAGCTGTTTTTT
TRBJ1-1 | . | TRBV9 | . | CASSVGVGGRNTEAFF | TGTGCCAGCAGCGTAGGTGTAGGTGGGAGGAACACTGAAGCTTTCTTT
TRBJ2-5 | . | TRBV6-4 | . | CASSESASSPQETQYF | TGTGCCAGCAGTGAATCGGCTAGCTCTCCCCAAGAGACCCAGTACTTC
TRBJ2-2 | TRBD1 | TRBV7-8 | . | CASRGGPSGTGFAGELFF | TGTGCCAGCCGAGGGGGCCCCAGCGGGACAGGGTTTGCCGGGGAGCTGTTTTTT
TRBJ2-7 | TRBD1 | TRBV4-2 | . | CASSQDQTGLASYEQYF | TGTGCCAGCAGCCAAGATCAGACAGGGCTGGCCTCCTACGAGCAGTACTTC
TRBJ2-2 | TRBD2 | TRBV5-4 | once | CASSLGTSGETNTGELFF | TGTGCCAGCAGCCTAGGGACTAGCGGGGAAACGAACACCGGGGAGCTGTTTTTT
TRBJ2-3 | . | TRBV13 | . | CASSHNPADTQYF | TGTGCCAGCAGCCATAACCCGGCAGATACGCAGTATTTT
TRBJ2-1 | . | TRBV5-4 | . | CASSSLGGEMGFF | TGTGCCAGCAGCTCCCTCGGGGGAGAAATGGGGTTCTTC
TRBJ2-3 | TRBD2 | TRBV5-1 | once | CASSLGSGGAIDTQYF | TGCGCCAGCAGCTTGGGCAGCGGGGGGGCCATAGATACGCAGTATTTT
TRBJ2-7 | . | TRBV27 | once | CASSFQGQPSYEQYF | TGTGCCAGCAGTTTTCAAGGACAGCCCTCCTACGAGCAGTACTTC
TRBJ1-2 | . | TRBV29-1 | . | CSAWDSSSGGYTF | TGCAGCGCCTGGGACTCCTCTTCGGGAGGCTACACCTTC
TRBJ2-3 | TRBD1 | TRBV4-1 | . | CASSLRDRGFTDTQYF | TGCGCCAGCAGCCTCCGGGACAGGGGGTTCACAGATACGCAGTATTTT
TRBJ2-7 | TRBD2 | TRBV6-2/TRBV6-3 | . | CASSWASGYEQYF | TGTGCCAGCAGTTGGGCTAGCGGCTACGAGCAGTACTTC
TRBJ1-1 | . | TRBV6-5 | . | CASSPRQDTEAFF | TGTGCCAGCAGTCCCCGCCAGGACACTGAAGCTTTCTTT
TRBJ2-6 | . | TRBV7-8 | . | CASSLRAGVFSGANVLTF | TGTGCCAGCAGCTTACGGGCAGGGGTTTTCTCTGGGGCCAACGTCCTGACTTTC
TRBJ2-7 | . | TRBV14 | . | CASSQGSLTYEQYF | TGTGCCAGCAGCCAAGGGAGTCTTACCTACGAGCAGTACTTC
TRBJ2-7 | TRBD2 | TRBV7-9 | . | CASTPGGDEQYF | TGTGCCAGCACCCCGGGGGGAGACGAGCAGTACTTC
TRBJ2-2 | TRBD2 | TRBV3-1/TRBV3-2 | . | CASTFKEDGGAGGELFF | TGTGCCAGCACCTTCAAGGAGGACGGGGGGGCTGGCGGGGAGCTGTTTTTT
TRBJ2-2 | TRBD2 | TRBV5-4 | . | CASSLAGGPFGELFF | TGTGCCAGCAGCTTAGCGGGAGGGCCATTCGGGGAGCTGTTTTTT
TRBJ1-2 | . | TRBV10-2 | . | CASSESWAADGYTF | TGCGCCAGCAGTGAGTCGTGGGCAGCTGATGGCTACACCTTC
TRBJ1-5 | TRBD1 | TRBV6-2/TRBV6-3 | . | CASSLRDRGQPQHF | TGTGCCAGCAGTCTCCGGGACAGGGGGCAGCCCCAGCATTTT
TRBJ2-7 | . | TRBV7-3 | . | CASSLNAGLEQYF | TGTGCCAGCAGCTTAAATGCGGGGCTCGAGCAGTACTTC
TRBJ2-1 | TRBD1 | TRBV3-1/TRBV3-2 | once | CASSQRTGINEQFF | TGTGCCAGCAGCCAACGGACAGGGATCAATGAGCAGTTCTTC
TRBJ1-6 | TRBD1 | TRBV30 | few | CAWTRTGSDNSPLHF | TGTGCCTGGACCAGGACAGGGTCGGATAATTCACCCCTCCACTTT
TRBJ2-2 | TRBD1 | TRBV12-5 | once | CASGTGQDVTGELFF | TGTGCTAGTGGCACGGGACAGGACGTCACCGGGGAGCTGTTTTTT
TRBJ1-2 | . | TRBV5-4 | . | CASSSYGTPYGYTF | TGTGCCAGCAGCTCATACGGGACACCGTATGGCTACACCTTC
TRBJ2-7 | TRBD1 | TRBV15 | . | CATSPPAGRGPPPYEQYF | TGTGCCACCAGCCCCCCGGCGGGCAGGGGGCCCCCTCCCTACGAGCAGTACTTC
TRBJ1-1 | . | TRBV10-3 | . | CAISEFLNTEAFF | TGTGCCATCAGTGAGTTCTTGAACACTGAAGCTTTCTTT
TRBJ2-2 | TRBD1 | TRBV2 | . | CASRTGGDTGELFF | TGTGCCAGCAGAACAGGGGGAGACACCGGGGAGCTGTTTTTT
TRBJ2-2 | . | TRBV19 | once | CASSSHTGELFF | TGTGCCAGTAGTTCTCACACCGGGGAGCTGTTTTTT
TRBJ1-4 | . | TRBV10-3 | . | CAIKAGTNEKLFF | TGTGCCATCAAGGCAGGGACTAATGAAAAACTGTTTTTT
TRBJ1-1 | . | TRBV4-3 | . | CASRGAGGPGGGGGENTEAFF | TGCGCCAGCCGCGGCGCCGGGGGCCCCGGGGGCGGCGGGGGGGAGAACACTGAAGCTTTCTTT
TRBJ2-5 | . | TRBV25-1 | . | CASPPDGRETQYF | TGTGCCAGCCCCCCTGATGGGCGAGAGACCCAGTACTTC